A selection of T cell receptor beta chains follows, all from one sample in a study of breast tumors, draining lymph nodes, adjacent tissues. A single record per CDR3 protein comes from TCRdb applying MiXCR to the multiplex PCR reads. The table records approximately 90,000 distinct CDR3 sequences, around 30% of them present only once. The sample comprised axillary lymph node tissue. These receptors were taken from a female donor with breast cancer. Some clones in this sample may be carry-over from other donors' samples. CDR3s include the opening cysteine and the closing phenylalanine or tryptophan. The order of the fields is clone size, J gene, D gene, V gene, CDR3 DNA, CDR3 protein. A D gene is named only where the DNA matches it firmly. Clone sizes are given selectively: once, few, many, or a class where the clone is expanded.

>many|TRBJ1-3|NA|TRBV6-6
TGTGCCAGCAGTTACTCAGCTCGGGGATCTGGAAACACCATATATTTT
CASSYSARGSGNTIYF
>NA|TRBJ1-6|TRBD1|TRBV7-2
TGTGCCAACAATACTAGGGTCTTGACAGGGGGATCACCCCCCCACTTT
CANNTRVLTGGSPPHF
>many|TRBJ2-5|NA|TRBV6-6
TGTGCCAGCAGTTACTCGACAGACAGTTCCCACCAGACCCAGTACTTC
CASSYSTDSSHQTQYF
>many|TRBJ2-3|NA|TRBV28
TGTGCCAGCAGTCTCCGGTCCACAGATACGCAGTATTTT
CASSLRSTDTQYF
>NA|TRBJ2-3|TRBD2|TRBV9
TGTGCCAGCAGCGCTAAAGGGACTAGCGGAAATACACCCTATACGCAGTATTTT
CASSAKGTSGNTPYTQYF
>many|TRBJ2-7|TRBD1|TRBV9
TGTGCCAGCAGTACCGGGACAGGGGGCATCTACGAGCAGTACTTC
CASSTGTGGIYEQYF
>many|TRBJ1-4|NA|TRBV29-1
TGCAGCGTCGCTGCTCAGAGCTACACAACTAATGAAAAACTGTTTTTT
CSVAAQSYTTNEKLFF
>NA|TRBJ2-3|NA|TRBV7-9
TGTGCCAGCGGCGGGGGCTACAATGAGCAGTATTTT
CASGGGYNEQYF
>many|TRBJ2-3|NA|TRBV30
TGTGCCTGGAATCCAATCACAGATACGCAGTATTTT
CAWNPITDTQYF
>many|TRBJ1-2|NA|TRBV4-2
TGTGCCAGCAGCCAAGGACTCGATTATGGCTACACCTTC
CASSQGLDYGYTF
>many|TRBJ2-7|NA|TRBV11-1
TGTGCCAGCAGCTGGATGGGGCCCTACGAGCAGTACTTC
CASSWMGPYEQYF
>many|TRBJ2-5|TRBD1|TRBV5-8
TGTGCCAGCAGCCAGGGACAGTCAGAGACCCAGTACTTC
CASSQGQSETQYF
>many|TRBJ2-5|TRBD2|TRBV11-2
TGTGCCAGCAGTCCGAGCGGGACTCTTCAAGAGACCCAGTACTTC
CASSPSGTLQETQYF
>NA|TRBJ1-5|NA|TRBV20-1
TGCAGTGCTAGAGATACAGGCAATCAGCCCCAGCATTTT
CSARDTGNQPQHF
>many|TRBJ2-4|NA|TRBV20-1
TGCAGTGCTCGGAGGAACGTAGCCAAAAACATTCAGTACTTC
CSARRNVAKNIQYF
>once|TRBJ2-1|TRBD2|TRBV5-1
TGCGCCAGCAGCTTGGAGGATTGGCGGGAGGCAATGTACAATGAGCAGTTCTTC
CASSLEDWREAMYNEQFF
>many|TRBJ2-1|NA|TRBV6-2/TRBV6-3
TGTGCCAGCACCTTGAGACACGGCAATGAGCAGTTCTTC
CASTLRHGNEQFF
>many|TRBJ2-1|TRBD1|TRBV7-3
TGTGCCAGCAGCTTAATATGGGCATTGGACAGGGCTAAAATTTACAATGAGCAGTTCTTC
CASSLIWALDRAKIYNEQFF
>few|TRBJ1-1|TRBD1|TRBV9
TGTGCCAGCAGCCTAGAGCCGGGACAGATTGCTTTCTTT
CASSLEPGQIAFF
>many|TRBJ2-5|TRBD2|TRBV29-1
TGCAGCGTTGAAAGTAGGACTAGCGGGGGTTGGGAGACCCAGTACTTC
CSVESRTSGGWETQYF
>once|TRBJ2-3|NA|TRBV11-2
TGTGCCAGCAGCGCGTCGAGGGGGGCCGGAACAGATACGCAGTATTTC
CASSASRGAGTDTQYF
>many|TRBJ2-5|NA|TRBV5-8
TGTGCCAGCAGCTTCGGGAACGCGGAGACCCAGTACTTC
CASSFGNAETQYF
>many|TRBJ2-5|TRBD2|TRBV5-1
TGCGCCAGCAGCTTGGAAGCGGGAAAGGAGACCCAGTACTTC
CASSLEAGKETQYF
>NA|TRBJ2-2|NA|TRBV4-3
TGCGCCAGCAGCCAAGGGCCGGGGGACACCGGGGAGCTGTTTTTT
CASSQGPGDTGELFF
>many|TRBJ1-2|NA|TRBV14
TGTGCCAGCAGCCAAAGGTTTAAGGGGTTTAATGGCTACACCTTC
CASSQRFKGFNGYTF
>many|TRBJ1-4|TRBD1|TRBV12-3/TRBV12-4
TGTGCCAGCAGTTTAGTTCTAGGACAGGGCGGTGAAAAACTGTTTTTT
CASSLVLGQGGEKLFF
>NA|TRBJ2-3|TRBD2|TRBV7-8
TGTGCCAGCAGCATGACTAGCGGGATGGGGACTCTCACAGATACGCAGTATTTT
CASSMTSGMGTLTDTQYF
>NA|TRBJ2-3|NA|TRBV7-3
TGTGCCAGCAGCCTCCGAGGACCCTCCCACAATGAGCAGTATTTT
CASSLRGPSHNEQYF
>few|TRBJ1-1|NA|TRBV12-3/TRBV12-4
TGTGCCAGCAGTTTAGCCAGGGACATGAACACTGAAGCTTTCTTT
CASSLARDMNTEAFF
>NA|TRBJ1-2|NA|TRBV24-1
TGTGCCACCAGTGATGGGCAGGACTTC
CATSDGQDF
>many|TRBJ2-7|TRBD2|TRBV20-1
TGCAGTGCTAGAGACGATAGCGGGAGGCAATACGAGCAGTACTTC
CSARDDSGRQYEQYF
>many|TRBJ2-7|NA|TRBV6-1
TGTGCCACCCAACAGGGCTTTTCCTACGAGCAGTACTTC
CATQQGFSYEQYF
>many|TRBJ1-3|NA|TRBV7-2
TGTGCCAGCAGTTCGGACAAAGCGGGAGGAAACACCATATATTTT
CASSSDKAGGNTIYF
>many|TRBJ1-2|NA|TRBV12-3/TRBV12-4
TGTGCCAGCAGCAAATGGGGGGGCCACTATGGCTACACCTTC
CASSKWGGHYGYTF
>many|TRBJ1-5|TRBD1|TRBV19
TGTGCCAGTAGTATAGTAGGAACAGGGGGTCAGCCCCAGCATTTT
CASSIVGTGGQPQHF
>NA|TRBJ1-1|TRBD1|TRBV11-3
TGTGCCAGCAGCCTTCGACAGGGCCCCGGGAGCAACACTGAAGCTTTCTTT
CASSLRQGPGSNTEAFF
>many|TRBJ1-4|NA|TRBV27
TGTGCCAGCAGTTTCAAGAGGGGATCGAGTGAAAAACTGTTTTTT
CASSFKRGSSEKLFF
>NA|TRBJ1-3|NA|TRBV19
TGTGCCAGTAGTATTGTCCAACGTCGTGGAAACACCATATATTTT
CASSIVQRRGNTIYF
>many|TRBJ2-7|TRBD2|TRBV6-6
TGTGCCAGCAGTCTAGCGGGAGAGGGGTACGAGCAGTACTTC
CASSLAGEGYEQYF
>NA|TRBJ2-5|NA|TRBV5-5
TGTGCCAGCAGCGGCCGGGACGGAGGAGAGGAGACCCAGTACTTC
CASSGRDGGEETQYF
>many|TRBJ1-5|NA|TRBV5-8
TGTGCCAGCAGCTGGGGGGCGGGCAATCAGCCCCAGCATTTT
CASSWGAGNQPQHF
>many|TRBJ1-5|NA|TRBV19
TGTGCCAGTAGCCGGGTAGAAGGCAATCAGCCCCAGCATTTT
CASSRVEGNQPQHF
>many|TRBJ1-5|NA|TRBV25-1
TGTGCCAGCAGTGGTGACAGTCATAATCAGCCCCAGCATTTT
CASSGDSHNQPQHF
>NA|TRBJ2-1|NA|TRBV5-6
TGTGCCAGCAACCCGACAGGGAGGGCCTACGATGAGCAGTTCTTC
CASNPTGRAYDEQFF
>many|TRBJ2-1|NA|TRBV20-1
TGCAGTGCTAGCGACCGGCTAGGGAGTGTGGATGAGCAGTTCTTC
CSASDRLGSVDEQFF
>NA|TRBJ1-5|NA|TRBV24-1
TGTGCCACCAGTGACCGTGACAGCCCCAATCAGCCCCAGCATTTT
CATSDRDSPNQPQHF
>NA|TRBJ2-3|TRBD2|TRBV24-1
TGTGCCACCAGTGATTGGACTAGAGGAACTAGCACAGATACGCAGTATTTT
CATSDWTRGTSTDTQYF